The source of this T cell receptor beta chain is a study of shared clonotypes between healthy human individuals. Only in-frame clones appear in the TCRdb table, and some are missing; sequencing was by immunoSEQ multiplex PCR. The data hold some 2 million clones, with just under 95% observed a single time. The CDR3 runs 15 residues. Trimming removed 7 bases from V and 0 bases from J, with 13 bases in between. Germline CDR1 MRHNA, CDR2 SNTAGT. Naive CD8 cells were CD45RO-negative, positively selected for CCR7, excluding terminally differentiated effector memory CD45RA+ cells. This chain connects TRBV6-4 to TRBJ1-5; tentatively, D is TRBD1 (5 bases). This receptor was obtained from a man between 18 and 35 years old in good health. The sequenced sample consisted of naive CD8+ T cells sorted from blood. CDR3 nucleotides: TGTGCCAGCATAAACAGGAGCTATAGCAATCAGCCCCAGCATTTT. Translating gives CASINRSYSNQPQHF.